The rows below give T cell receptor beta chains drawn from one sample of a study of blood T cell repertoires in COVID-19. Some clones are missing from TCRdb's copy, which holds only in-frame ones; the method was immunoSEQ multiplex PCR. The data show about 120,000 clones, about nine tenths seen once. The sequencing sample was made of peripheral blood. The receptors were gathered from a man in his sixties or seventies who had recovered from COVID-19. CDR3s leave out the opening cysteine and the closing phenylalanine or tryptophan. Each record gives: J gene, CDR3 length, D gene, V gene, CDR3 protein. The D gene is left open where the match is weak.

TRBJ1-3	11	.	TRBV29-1	SVTDLSGNTIY
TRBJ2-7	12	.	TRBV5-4	ASSATAGSGEQY
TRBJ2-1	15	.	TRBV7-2	ASSRTLQGWGYNEQF
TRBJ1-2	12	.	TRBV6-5	ASSYGRRDYGYT
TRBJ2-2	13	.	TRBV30	AWTRASANTGELF
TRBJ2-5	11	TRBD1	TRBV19	ASRRDRAETQY
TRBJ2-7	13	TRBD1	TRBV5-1	ASSLGGDRGKEQY
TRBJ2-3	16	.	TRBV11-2	ASSLEEVPQRRTDTQY
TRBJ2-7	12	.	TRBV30	AWSRGGDSYEQY
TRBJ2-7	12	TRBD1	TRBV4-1	ASSFWTGPYEQY
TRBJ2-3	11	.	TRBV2	ASTGAGIDTQY
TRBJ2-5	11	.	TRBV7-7	ASSMGPQETQY
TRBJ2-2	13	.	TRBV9	ASSVGRVYTGELF
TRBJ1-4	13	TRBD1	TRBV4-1	ASSLRTGTNEKLF
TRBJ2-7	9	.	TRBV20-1	SRQKGNEQY
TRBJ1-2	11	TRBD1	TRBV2	ASSYRQGDGYT
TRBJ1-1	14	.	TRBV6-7	ASSYSTGRENTEAF
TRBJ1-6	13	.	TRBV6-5	ASRRQHSWDGPLH
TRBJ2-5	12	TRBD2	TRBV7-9	ASRLAGGPETQY
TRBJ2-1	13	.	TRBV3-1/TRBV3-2	ASSPSQGSYNEQF
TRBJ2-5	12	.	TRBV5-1	ASSSQGTQETQY
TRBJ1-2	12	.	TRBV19	ASSLGDDRWGYT
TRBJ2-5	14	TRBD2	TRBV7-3	ASSSTGGSGQETQY
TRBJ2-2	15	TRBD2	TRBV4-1	ASSQAAGGPRTGELF
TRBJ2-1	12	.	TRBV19	ASSPTPFNNEQF
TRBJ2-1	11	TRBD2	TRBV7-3	ASSSSSGTEQF
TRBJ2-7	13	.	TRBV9	ASSVEAGSSYEQY
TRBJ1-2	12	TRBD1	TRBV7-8	ASSSTGGHYGYT
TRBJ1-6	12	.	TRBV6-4	ASSEQGGNSPLH
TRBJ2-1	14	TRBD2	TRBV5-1	ASRKGSGGLYNEQF
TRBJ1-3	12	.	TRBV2	ASSEITAGNTIY
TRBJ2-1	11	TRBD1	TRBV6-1	ASSDRGYNEQF
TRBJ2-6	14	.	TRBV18	ASSSTDHSGANVLT
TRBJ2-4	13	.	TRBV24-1	ATSAPVLAKNIQY
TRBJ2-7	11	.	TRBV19	ASSINRLGEQY
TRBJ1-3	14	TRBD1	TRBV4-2	ASSLPTGGTGNTIY
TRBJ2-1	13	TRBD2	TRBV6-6	ASSTGLAGGSEQF
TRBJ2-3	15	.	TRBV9	ASSVATGISGTDTQY
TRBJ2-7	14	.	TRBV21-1	ASSMLGAAPGPGQY
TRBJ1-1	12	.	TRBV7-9	ASSRDSAGTEAF
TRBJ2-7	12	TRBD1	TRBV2	ASGLDRGENEQY
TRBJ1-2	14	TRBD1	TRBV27	ASSKIGDRENYGYT
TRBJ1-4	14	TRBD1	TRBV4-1	ASSLGTDPMNEKLF
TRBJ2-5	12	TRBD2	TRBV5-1	ASSLFGRGETQY
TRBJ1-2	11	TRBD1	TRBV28	ASSPRDRGGYT
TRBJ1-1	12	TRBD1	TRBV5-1	ASSPGQRNTEAF
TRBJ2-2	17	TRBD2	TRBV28	ASSRLPGLARSDTGELF
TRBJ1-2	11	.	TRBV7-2	ASSLAGGYGYT
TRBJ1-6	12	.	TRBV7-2	ASSLGGRNSPLH
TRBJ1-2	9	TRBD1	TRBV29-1	SVTGQGLYT
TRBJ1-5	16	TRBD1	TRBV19	ASSIIGGTGVRNQPQH
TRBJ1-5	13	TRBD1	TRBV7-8	ASSFTGDSNQPQH
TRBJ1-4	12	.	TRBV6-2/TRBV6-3	ASSSERVAEKLF
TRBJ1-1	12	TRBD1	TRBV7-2	ASSLDRRGTGAF
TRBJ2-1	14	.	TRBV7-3	ASSLNRAGRYNEQF